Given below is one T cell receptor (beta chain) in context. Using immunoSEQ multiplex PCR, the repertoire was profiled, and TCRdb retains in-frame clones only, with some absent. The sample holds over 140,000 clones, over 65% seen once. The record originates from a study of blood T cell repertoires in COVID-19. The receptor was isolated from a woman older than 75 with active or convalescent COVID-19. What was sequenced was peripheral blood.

The CDR3 spells CASSSGQYFTGYTF. CDR3 DNA sequence: TGTGCCAGCAGTTCAGGACAGTATTTCACAGGCTACACCTTC. This sequence joins TRBV27 and TRBJ1-2; D perhaps matches TRBD1 (6 bases). Germline lookup yields CDR1 MNHEY and CDR2 SMNVEV (reference sequence). The length of the CDR3 is 14 residues. V was trimmed by 4 bases and J by 8 bases, leaving 17 bases between them.